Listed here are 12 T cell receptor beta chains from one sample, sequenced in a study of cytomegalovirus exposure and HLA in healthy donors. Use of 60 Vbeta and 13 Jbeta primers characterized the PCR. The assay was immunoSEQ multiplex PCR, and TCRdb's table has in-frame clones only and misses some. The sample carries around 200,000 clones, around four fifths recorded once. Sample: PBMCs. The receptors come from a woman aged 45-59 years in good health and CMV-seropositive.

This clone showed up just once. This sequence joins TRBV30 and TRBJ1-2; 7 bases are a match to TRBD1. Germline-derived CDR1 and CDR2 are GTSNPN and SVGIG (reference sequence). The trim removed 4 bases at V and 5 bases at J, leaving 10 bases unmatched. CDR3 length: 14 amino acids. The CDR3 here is CAWTNAGTAYGYTF. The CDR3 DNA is TGTGCCTGGACCAACGCCGGGACAGCGTATGGCTACACCTTC.

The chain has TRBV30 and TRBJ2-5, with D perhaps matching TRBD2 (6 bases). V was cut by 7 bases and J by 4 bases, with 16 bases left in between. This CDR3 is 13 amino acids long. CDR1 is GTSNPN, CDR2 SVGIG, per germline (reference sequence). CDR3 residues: CASPSEGSETQYF. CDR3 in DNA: TGTGCCTCCCCCTCGGAGGGCTCAGAGACCCAGTACTTC.

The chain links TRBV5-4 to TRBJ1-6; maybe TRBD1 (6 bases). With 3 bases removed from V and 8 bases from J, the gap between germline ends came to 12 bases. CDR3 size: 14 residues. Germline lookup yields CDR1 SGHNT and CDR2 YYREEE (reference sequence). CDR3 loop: CASSSYREYSPLHF. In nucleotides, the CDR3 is TGTGCCAGCAGCTCCTACAGGGAATATTCACCCCTCCACTTT.

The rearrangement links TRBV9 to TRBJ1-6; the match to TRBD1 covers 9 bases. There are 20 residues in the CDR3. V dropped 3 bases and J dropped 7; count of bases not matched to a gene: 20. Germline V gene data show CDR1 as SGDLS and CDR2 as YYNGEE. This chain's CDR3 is CASSANLLPATGGPNSPLHF. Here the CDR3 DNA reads TGTGCCAGCAGCGCCAACCTCTTGCCGGCGACAGGGGGTCCGAATTCACCCCTCCACTTT.

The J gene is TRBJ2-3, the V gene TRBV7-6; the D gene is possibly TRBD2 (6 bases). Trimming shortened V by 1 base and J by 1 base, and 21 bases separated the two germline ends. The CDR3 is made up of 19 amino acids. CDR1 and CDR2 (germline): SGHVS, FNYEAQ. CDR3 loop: CASSLGSWGSGPGTDTQYF. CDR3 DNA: TGTGCCAGCAGCTTAGGCTCCTGGGGAAGCGGGCCTGGCACAGATACGCAGTATTTT.

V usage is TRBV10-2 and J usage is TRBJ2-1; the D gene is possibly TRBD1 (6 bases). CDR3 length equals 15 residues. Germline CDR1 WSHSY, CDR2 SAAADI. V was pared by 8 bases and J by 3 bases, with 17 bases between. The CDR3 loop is CASFDDRRFYNEQFF. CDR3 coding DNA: TGCGCCAGCTTTGACGACAGGCGATTCTACAATGAGCAGTTCTTC.

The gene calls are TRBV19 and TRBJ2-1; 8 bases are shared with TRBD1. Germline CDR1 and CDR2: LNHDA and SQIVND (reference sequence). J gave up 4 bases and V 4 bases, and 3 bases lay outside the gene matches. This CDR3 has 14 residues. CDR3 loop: CASSTRDRYNEQFF. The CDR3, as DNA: TGTGCCAGTAGTACCCGGGACAGGTACAATGAGCAGTTCTTC.

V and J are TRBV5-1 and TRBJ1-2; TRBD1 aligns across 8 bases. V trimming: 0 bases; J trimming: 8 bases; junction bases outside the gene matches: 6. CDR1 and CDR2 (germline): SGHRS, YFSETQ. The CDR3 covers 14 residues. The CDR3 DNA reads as TGCGCCAGCAGCTTGGCCGACAGGGGCTTCGGCTACACCTTC. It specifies CASSLADRGFGYTF. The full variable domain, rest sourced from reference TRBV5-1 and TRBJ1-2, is KAGVTQTPRYLIKTRGQQVTLSCSPISGHRSVSWYQQTPGQGLQFLFEYFSETQRNKGNFPGRFSGRQFSNSRSEMNVSTLELGDSALYLCASSLADRGFGYTFGSGTRLTVV.

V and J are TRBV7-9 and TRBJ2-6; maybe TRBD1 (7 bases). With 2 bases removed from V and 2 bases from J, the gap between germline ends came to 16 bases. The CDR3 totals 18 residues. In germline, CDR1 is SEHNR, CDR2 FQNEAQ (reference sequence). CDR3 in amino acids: CASSLPPRGAAGANVLTF. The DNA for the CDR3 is TGTGCCAGCAGCTTACCCCCCAGGGGGGCAGCTGGGGCCAACGTCCTGACTTTC.

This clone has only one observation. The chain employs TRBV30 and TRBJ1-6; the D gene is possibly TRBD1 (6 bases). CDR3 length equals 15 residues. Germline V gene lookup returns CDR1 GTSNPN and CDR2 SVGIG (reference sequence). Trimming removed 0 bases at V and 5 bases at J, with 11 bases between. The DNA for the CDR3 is TGTGCCTGGAGTGTACTCGACAGGAATAATTCACCCCTCCACTTT. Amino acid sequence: CAWSVLDRNNSPLHF.

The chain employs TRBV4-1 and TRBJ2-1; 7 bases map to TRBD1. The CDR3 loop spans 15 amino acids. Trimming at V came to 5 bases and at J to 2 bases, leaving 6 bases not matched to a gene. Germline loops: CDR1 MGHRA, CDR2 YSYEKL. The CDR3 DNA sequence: TGCGCCAGCAGCTCCCGACAGGGCCCCTACAATGAGCAGTTCTTC. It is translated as CASSSRQGPYNEQFF.

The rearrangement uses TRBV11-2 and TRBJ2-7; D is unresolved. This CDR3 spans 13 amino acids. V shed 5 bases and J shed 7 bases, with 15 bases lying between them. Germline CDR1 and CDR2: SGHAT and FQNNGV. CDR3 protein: CASSTLTRWEQYF. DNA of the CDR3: TGTGCCAGCAGCACCTTGACACGATGGGAGCAGTACTTC.